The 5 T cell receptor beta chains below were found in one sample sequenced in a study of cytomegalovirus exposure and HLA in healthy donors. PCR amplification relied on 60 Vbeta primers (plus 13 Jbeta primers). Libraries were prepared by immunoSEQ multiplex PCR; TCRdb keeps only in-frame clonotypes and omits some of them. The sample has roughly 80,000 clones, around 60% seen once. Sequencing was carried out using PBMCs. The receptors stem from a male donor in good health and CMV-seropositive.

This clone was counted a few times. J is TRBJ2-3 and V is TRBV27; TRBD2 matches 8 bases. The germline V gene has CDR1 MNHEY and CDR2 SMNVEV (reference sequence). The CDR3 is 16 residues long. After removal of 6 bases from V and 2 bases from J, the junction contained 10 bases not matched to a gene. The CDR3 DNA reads TGTGCCAGCAGCCAATATAGCGGGGCAGTCACAGATACGCAGTATTTT. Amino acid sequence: CASSQYSGAVTDTQYF.

CDR3 sequence reads: CASSLGEDLFF. The CDR3 DNA is TGTGCCAGCAGCTTAGGGGAGGACCTGTTTTTT. The rearrangement links TRBV5-6 to TRBJ1-4; maybe TRBD1 (5 bases). V dropped 2 bases and J dropped 14 bases, with 10 bases sitting between them. This CDR3 is 11 amino acids long. CDR1 SGHDT and CDR2 YYEEEE come from the germline V gene.

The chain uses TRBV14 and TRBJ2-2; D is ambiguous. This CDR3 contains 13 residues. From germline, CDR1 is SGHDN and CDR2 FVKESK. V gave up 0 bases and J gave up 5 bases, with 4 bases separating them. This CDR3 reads CASSQDPTGELFF. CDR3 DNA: TGTGCCAGCAGCCAAGACCCGACCGGGGAGCTGTTTTTT.

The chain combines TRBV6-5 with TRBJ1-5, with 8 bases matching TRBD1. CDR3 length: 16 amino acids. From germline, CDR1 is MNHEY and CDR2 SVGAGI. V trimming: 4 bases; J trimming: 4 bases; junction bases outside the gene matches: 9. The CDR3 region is CASSSWTGSANQPQHF. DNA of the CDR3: TGTGCCAGCAGTTCCTGGACAGGGTCGGCAAATCAGCCCCAGCATTTT.

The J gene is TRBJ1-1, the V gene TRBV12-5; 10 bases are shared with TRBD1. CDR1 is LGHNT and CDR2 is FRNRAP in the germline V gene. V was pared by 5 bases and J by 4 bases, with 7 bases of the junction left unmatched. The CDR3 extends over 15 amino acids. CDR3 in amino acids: CASGDKTGGRTEAFF. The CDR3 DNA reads TGTGCTAGTGGTGACAAGACAGGGGGCCGCACTGAAGCTTTCTTT. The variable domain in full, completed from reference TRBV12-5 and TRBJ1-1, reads DARVTQTPRHKVTEMGQEVTMRCQPILGHNTVFWYRQTMMQGLELLAYFRNRAPLDDSGMPKDRFSAEMPDATLATLKIQPSEPRDSAVYFCASGDKTGGRTEAFFGQGTRLTVV.